The clone carrying this TCR beta chain was seen only a few times. This specimen comes from a study of blood T cells in healthy people across ages. Trimming removed 0 bases from V and 6 bases from J, with 1 base in between. This CDR3 region has 11 residues. The germline V gene encodes CDR1 LGHDT and CDR2 YNNKEL (reference sequence). Extraction yielded at least 5 micrograms of total RNA per sample. Primers used in a second PCR of about 7 to 11 cycles were a sample-barcoded 5' primer and a J-beta primer mix. TCRdb fed the 5' RACE reads into MiXCR, producing one record per CDR3 protein. The table shows about 1.4 million distinct CDR3 sequences, with approximately 59% occurring only once.

The sequence was collected from a young man in good health. The sample consisted of blood. The chain combines TRBV3-1 with TRBJ2-3; D gene ambiguous. The CDR3: CASSQDDTQYF. CDR3 coding DNA: TGTGCCAGCAGCCAAGATGATACGCAGTATTTT.